A single sample is the source of the 17 T cell receptor beta chains below, sequenced in a study of CD8+ T cells in alopecia areata (dated by TCRdb to 2016 to 2019). According to the study, the label for this sample's time point signals: around 24 weeks on oral tofacitinib. In the paper's terms, the treatment or condition label means: oral pan-JAK inhibitor, 5-10 mg twice daily. The protocol used for the library was the immunoSEQ multiplex PCR assay. RNA was extracted from all samples and reverse transcribed into cDNA, which served as template for TCR sequencing. In its TCRdb copy, this immuneACCESS table keeps in-frame sequences only and misses some clones. Where compared with another copy, unresolved V genes explain less than half of these, and the others have no known cause. The sample includes 150,000 to 250,000 clones, with 58% observed a single time. The top ten hold roughly 5% of the sample.

This material consisted of CD4+ T cells sorted from blood, taken at week 24, from a patient treated with tofacitinib. Receptors were obtained from a human donor with alopecia areata.

The sample holds one count of this clone. The chain combines TRBV7-2 with TRBJ2-2, with D possibly matching TRBD2 (6 bases). The CDR3 extends over 16 amino acids. Per germline, CDR1 SGHTA and CDR2 FQGNSA. Trimming took off 5 bases at V and 1 base at J, with 14 bases between the two ends. The CDR3 DNA follows: TGTGCCAGCAGCCCCCCGGCGCGGGGGAACACCGGGGAGCTGTTTTTT. Its translation is CASSPPARGNTGELFF.

The chain links TRBV25-1 to TRBJ1-1; D call uncertain. Trimming stripped 4 bases from V and 2 bases from J, with 11 bases between. The CDR3 runs to 14 residues. The germline CDR1 and CDR2 sequences are MGHDK and SYGVNS. The CDR3 DNA reads as TGTGCCAGCAGTGGACCTCTGGGAAACACTGAAGCTTTCTTT. It is translated as CASSGPLGNTEAFF.

In this sample, this clone turned up a few times. V and J are TRBV7-2 and TRBJ2-1; D gene uncertain. Germline CDR1 SGHTA, CDR2 FQGNSA. V was cut by 0 bases and J by 9 bases, with 9 bases left in between. There are 13 residues in the CDR3. The chain's CDR3 is CASSLAGWGEQFF. CDR3 nucleotides: TGTGCCAGCAGCTTAGCGGGTTGGGGTGAGCAGTTCTTC.

The chain combines TRBV7-9 with TRBJ1-1; a possible D gene is TRBD1 (5 bases). V was clipped by 0 bases and J by 5 bases, with 13 bases between them. This CDR3 is built from 15 residues. Per germline, CDR1 SEHNR and CDR2 FQNEAQ (reference sequence). The CDR3 sequence is CASSLARGVWTEAFF. CDR3 in DNA: TGTGCCAGCAGCTTAGCTCGGGGGGTATGGACTGAAGCTTTCTTT.

This clone has more than one count but fewer than ten. This rearrangement joins TRBV7-3 to TRBJ1-2, with 10 bases lining up with TRBD1. Germline V gene data show CDR1 as SGHTA and CDR2 as FQGTGA. The J segment lost 8 bases and the V segment lost 5 bases, leaving 8 bases of the junction unmatched. CDR3 size: 14 residues. CDR3 sequence: CASSRPGTGEGYTF. CDR3 sequence (DNA): TGTGCCAGCAGCCGTCCCGGGACAGGGGAAGGCTACACCTTC.

This rearrangement joins TRBV29-1 to TRBJ1-1; D may be TRBD1 (6 bases). The CDR3 sequence is 13 residues long. From germline, CDR1 is SQVTM and CDR2 ANQGSEA. V was shortened by 2 bases and J by 1 base, with 8 bases between the two germline ends. CDR3 region: CSVEQGQNTEAFF. CDR3 coding DNA: TGCAGCGTTGAACAGGGGCAGAACACTGAAGCTTTCTTT.

The CDR3 DNA reads TGCGCCAGCAGCTTGGCGCCCGAGGGGACCCAGTACTTC. This translates into CASSLAPEGTQYF. This chain uses TRBV5-1 with TRBJ2-5; the D gene is possibly TRBD2 (5 bases). The ends were cut back, 0 bases at V and 7 bases at J, with 10 bases in the middle. Germline lookup yields CDR1 SGHRS and CDR2 YFSETQ. The CDR3 is 13 amino acids.

V is TRBV5-6 and J is TRBJ2-3; 7 bases line up with TRBD1. This CDR3 spans 16 amino acids. Losses at the gene ends were 4 bases for V and 2 bases for J; bases not matched to a gene: 10. CDR1 is SGHDT, CDR2 YYEEEE, per germline. CDR3 sequence reads: CASSLLTGAPTDTQYF. The CDR3 DNA is TGTGCCAGCAGCCTCTTAACAGGGGCGCCCACAGATACGCAGTATTTT.

The chain is built from TRBV7-2 and TRBJ2-7, with 7 bases aligning to TRBD1. CDR3 length: 17 residues. V lost 4 bases to trimming and J lost 2 bases; unmatched junction nucleotides: 14. The V gene's germline CDR1 is SGHTA and CDR2 FQGNSA. CDR3 nucleotides: TGTGCCAGCAGCTCCCGTTCAAGGGGGACAGTAGCCTACGAGCAGTACTTC. Its protein is CASSSRSRGTVAYEQYF.

The chain carries TRBV30 and TRBJ2-2; D gene unclear. This CDR3 has 14 residues. CDR1 is GTSNPN and CDR2 is SVGIG in the germline V gene (reference sequence). Between the trimmed V and J ends, which lost 2 bases and 0 bases, there was a span of 7 bases. The CDR3 loop is CAWSIPSNTGELFF. The CDR3 DNA sequence: TGTGCCTGGAGTATACCATCGAACACCGGGGAGCTGTTTTTT.

The V call is TRBV5-4, the J call TRBJ2-3; 10 bases map to TRBD2. Germline CDR1 is SGHNT and CDR2 is YYREEE (reference sequence). The CDR3 is 15 residues long. V lost 1 base and J lost 4; bases outside the gene matches: 3. This CDR3 reads CASSLPAGGSDTQYF. CDR3 nucleotides: TGTGCCAGCAGCTTGCCAGCGGGAGGGTCAGATACGCAGTATTTT.

In its sample, this clone was seen many times. The rearrangement joins TRBV29-1 to TRBJ2-5; D might be TRBD1 (6 bases). The CDR3 spans 12 residues. Trimming stripped 6 bases from V and 5 bases from J, with 13 bases between. The germline gives CDR1 SQVTM, CDR2 ANQGSEA. CDR3 residues: CSVNRDGETQYF. Here the CDR3 DNA reads TGCAGCGTAAACAGGGACGGGGAGACCCAGTACTTC.

V gene TRBV5-4 combines with J gene TRBJ2-1; TRBD2 aligns across 11 bases. The V segment lost 3 bases and the J segment 3 bases; nucleotides outside the gene matches: 2. The V gene's germline CDR1 is SGHNT and CDR2 YYREEE (reference sequence). The CDR3 has 15 residues. CDR3 protein: CASSWGLADYNEQFF. The CDR3 DNA follows: TGTGCCAGCAGCTGGGGACTAGCGGACTACAATGAGCAGTTCTTC.

The chain has TRBV9 and TRBJ2-2, with 14 bases aligning to TRBD2. The CDR3 spans 16 residues. CDR1 is SGDLS, CDR2 YYNGEE, per germline. With 2 bases clipped from V and 5 bases from J, the junction kept 2 bases outside the gene matches. Here the CDR3 reads CASSVGLAGETGELFF. In nucleotides, the CDR3 is TGTGCCAGCAGCGTGGGACTAGCGGGAGAAACCGGGGAGCTGTTTTTT.

In its sample, this clone was seen a few times. At the DNA level, this CDR3 is encoded by other sequences in the same sample as well. The chain uses TRBV29-1 and TRBJ2-3; the match to TRBD2 covers 8 bases. The V segment lost 7 bases and the J segment 0 bases; nucleotides outside the gene matches: 6. The CDR3 sequence is 14 residues long. Germline CDR1 and CDR2: SQVTM and ANQGSEA. The CDR3 region is CSGGSGISTDTQYF. CDR3 nucleotide sequence: TGCAGCGGAGGTAGCGGGATCAGCACAGATACGCAGTATTTT.

This clone came up a few times. The V gene is TRBV7-8, the J gene TRBJ2-7; unclear D gene. V was pared by 3 bases and J by 3 bases, with 6 bases between. The CDR3 contains 12 residues. Germline V gene sequence: CDR1 SGHVS, CDR2 FQNEAQ. CDR3 sequence reads: CASSFDRYEQYF. In nucleotides, the CDR3 is TGTGCCAGCAGCTTCGATCGCTACGAGCAGTACTTC.

For the CDR3, the DNA is TGTGCCAGCAGCTCCTCCGGGACTAGCGGGAGTCGCTACGAGCAGTACTTC. Protein: CASSSSGTSGSRYEQYF. This sequence joins TRBV5-4 and TRBJ2-5; the match to TRBD2 covers 14 bases. The DNA end lines up better with TRBJ2-7; the J call may be wrong. Germline V gene sequence: CDR1 SGHNT, CDR2 YYREEE (reference sequence). The CDR3 is 17 residues long.